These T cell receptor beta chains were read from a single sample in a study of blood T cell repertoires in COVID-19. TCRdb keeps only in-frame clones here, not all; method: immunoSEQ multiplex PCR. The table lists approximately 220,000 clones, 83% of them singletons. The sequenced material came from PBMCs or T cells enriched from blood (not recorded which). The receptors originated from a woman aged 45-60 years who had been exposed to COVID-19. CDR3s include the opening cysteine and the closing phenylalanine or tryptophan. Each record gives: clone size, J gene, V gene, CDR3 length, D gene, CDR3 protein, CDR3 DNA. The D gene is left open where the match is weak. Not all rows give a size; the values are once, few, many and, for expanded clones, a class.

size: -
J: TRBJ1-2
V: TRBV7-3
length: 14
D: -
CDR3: CASSLGQTNYGYTF
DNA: TGTGCCAGCAGCCTCGGACAGACTAACTATGGCTACACCTTC

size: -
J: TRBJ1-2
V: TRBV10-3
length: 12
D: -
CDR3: CASSARSDGYTF
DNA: TGTGCCTCCAGCGCTCGATCGGATGGCTACACCTTC

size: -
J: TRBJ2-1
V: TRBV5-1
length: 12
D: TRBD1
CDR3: CASSSGTGEQFF
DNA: TGCGCCAGCAGCTCCGGGACAGGGGAGCAGTTCTTC

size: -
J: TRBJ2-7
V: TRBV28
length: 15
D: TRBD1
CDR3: CASSVTRTGTYEQYF
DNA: TGTGCCAGCAGTGTCACCAGGACAGGGACCTACGAGCAGTACTTC

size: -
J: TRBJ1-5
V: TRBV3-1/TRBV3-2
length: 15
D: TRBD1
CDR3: CASSLRQGASQPQHF
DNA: TGTGCCAGCAGCCTCCGACAGGGGGCTAGTCAGCCCCAGCATTTT

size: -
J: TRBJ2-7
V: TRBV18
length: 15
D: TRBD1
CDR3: CASSPYEGAIGEQYF
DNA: TGTGCCAGCTCACCATACGAGGGGGCGATCGGTGAGCAGTACTTC

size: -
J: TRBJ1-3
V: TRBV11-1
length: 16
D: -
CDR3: CASSLGRPPLGNTIYF
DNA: TGTGCCAGCAGCTTAGGCAGGCCACCCCTCGGAAACACCATATATTTT

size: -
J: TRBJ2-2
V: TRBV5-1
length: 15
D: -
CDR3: CASSLAGGDTGELFF
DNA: TGCGCCAGCAGCTTGGCCGGAGGGGACACCGGGGAGCTGTTTTTT

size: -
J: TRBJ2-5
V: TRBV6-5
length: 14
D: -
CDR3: CASKGSQGRETQYF
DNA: TGTGCCAGCAAAGGGTCACAGGGACGGGAGACCCAGTACTTC

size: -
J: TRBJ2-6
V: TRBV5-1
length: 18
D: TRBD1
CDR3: CASSPLTGSLSGANVLTF
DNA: TGCGCCAGCAGCCCACTGACAGGGAGTCTCTCTGGGGCCAACGTCCTGACTTTC

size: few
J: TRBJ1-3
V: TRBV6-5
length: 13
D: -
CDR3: CASTDFFPDTIYF
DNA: TGTGCCAGCACCGATTTTTTCCCGGACACCATATATTTT

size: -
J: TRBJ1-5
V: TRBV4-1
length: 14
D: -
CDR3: CASSRTGYNQPQHF
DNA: TGCGCCAGCAGCCGCACAGGGTACAATCAGCCCCAGCATTTT

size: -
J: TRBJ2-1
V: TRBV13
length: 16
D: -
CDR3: CASTNRESGTYNEQFF
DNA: TGTGCCAGCACGAACCGAGAGAGCGGAACCTACAATGAGCAGTTCTTC

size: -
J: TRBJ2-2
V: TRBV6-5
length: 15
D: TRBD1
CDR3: CASSRTGTDTGELFF
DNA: TGTGCCAGCAGTCGGACAGGGACTGACACCGGGGAGCTGTTTTTT

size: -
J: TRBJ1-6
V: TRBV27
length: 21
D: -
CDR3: CASQPRGRLHGPIRGNSPLHF
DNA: TGTGCCAGCCAACCGCGGGGGAGGCTCCATGGCCCCATTAGGGGTAATTCACCCCTCCACTTT

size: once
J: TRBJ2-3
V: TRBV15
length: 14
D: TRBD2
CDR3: CATSRGGETDTQYF
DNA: TGTGCCACCAGCCGCGGGGGGGAAACAGATACGCAGTATTTT

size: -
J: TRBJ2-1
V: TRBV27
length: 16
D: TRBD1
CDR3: CASSILRDRGNNEQFF
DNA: TGTGCCAGCAGCATCCTCCGCGACAGGGGCAACAATGAGCAGTTCTTC

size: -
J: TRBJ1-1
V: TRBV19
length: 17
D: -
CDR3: CASSIGTGPGMNTEAFF
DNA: TGTGCCAGTAGTATCGGAACAGGGCCGGGGATGAACACTGAAGCTTTCTTT

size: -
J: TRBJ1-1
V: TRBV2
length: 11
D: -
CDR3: CASSEVSVAFF
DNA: TGTGCCAGCAGTGAGGTTAGCGTAGCTTTCTTT

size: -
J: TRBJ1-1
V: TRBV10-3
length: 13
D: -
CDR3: CAITRQLYTEAFF
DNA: TGTGCCATCACCAGACAACTGTACACTGAAGCTTTCTTT

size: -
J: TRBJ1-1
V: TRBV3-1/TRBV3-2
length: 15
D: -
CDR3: CASSPLGAGNTEAFF
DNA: TGTGCCAGCAGCCCCTTGGGCGCGGGGAACACTGAAGCTTTCTTT

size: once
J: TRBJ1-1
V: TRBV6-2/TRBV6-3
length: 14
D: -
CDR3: CASSYLEESSEAFF
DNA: TGTGCCAGCAGTTACTTGGAGGAAAGCTCTGAAGCTTTCTTT

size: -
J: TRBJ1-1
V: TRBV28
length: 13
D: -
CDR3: CASSLWGPSTAFF
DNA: TGTGCCAGCAGTTTATGGGGCCCCTCGACAGCTTTCTTT

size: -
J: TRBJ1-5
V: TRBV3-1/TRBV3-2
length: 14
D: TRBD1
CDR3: CASSHGTGNQPQHF
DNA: TGTGCCAGCAGCCACGGGACAGGCAATCAGCCCCAGCATTTT

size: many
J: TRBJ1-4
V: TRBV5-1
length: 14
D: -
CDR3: CASSWQSSGEKLFF
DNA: TGCGCCAGCAGCTGGCAATCATCAGGCGAAAAACTGTTTTTT

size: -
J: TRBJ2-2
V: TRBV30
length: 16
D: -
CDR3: CAWSVRAGANTGELFF
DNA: TGTGCCTGGAGTGTACGGGCGGGGGCTAACACCGGGGAGCTGTTTTTT

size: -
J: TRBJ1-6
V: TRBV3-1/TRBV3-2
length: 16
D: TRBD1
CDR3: CASRLDRSSYNSPLHF
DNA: TGTGCCAGCAGGCTGGACAGGAGCTCCTATAATTCACCCCTCCACTTT

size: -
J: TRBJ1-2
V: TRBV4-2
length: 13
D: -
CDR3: CATWGGEDYGYTF
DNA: TGTGCCACCTGGGGGGGGGAGGACTATGGCTACACCTTC